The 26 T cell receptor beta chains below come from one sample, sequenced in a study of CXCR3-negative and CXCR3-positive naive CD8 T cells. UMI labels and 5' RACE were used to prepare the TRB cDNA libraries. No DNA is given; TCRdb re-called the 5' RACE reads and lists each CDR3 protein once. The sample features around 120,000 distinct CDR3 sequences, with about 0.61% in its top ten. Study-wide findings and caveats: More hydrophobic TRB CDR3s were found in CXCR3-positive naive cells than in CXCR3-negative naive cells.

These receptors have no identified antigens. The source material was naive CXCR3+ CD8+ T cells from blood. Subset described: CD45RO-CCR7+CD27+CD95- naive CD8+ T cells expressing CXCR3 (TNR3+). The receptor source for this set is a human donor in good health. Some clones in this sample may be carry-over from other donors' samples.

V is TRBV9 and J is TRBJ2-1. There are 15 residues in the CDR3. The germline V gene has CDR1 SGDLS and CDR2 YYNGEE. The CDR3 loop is CDSSVGGGSYNEQFF.

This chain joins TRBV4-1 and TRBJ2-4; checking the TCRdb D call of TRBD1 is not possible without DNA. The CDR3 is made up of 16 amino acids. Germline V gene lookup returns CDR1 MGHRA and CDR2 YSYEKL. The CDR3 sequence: CASSPKQGAPENIQYF.

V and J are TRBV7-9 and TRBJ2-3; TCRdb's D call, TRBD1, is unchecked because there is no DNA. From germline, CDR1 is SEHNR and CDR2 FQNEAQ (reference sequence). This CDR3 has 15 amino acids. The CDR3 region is CASSPPLSVTDTQYF.

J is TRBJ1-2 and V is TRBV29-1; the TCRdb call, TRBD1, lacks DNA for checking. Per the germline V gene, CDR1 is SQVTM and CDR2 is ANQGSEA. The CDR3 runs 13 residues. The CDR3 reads CSVDRQGAQGYTF. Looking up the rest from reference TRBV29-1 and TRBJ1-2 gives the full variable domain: SAVISQKPSRDICQRGTSLTIQCQVDSQVTMMFWYRQQPGQSLTLIATANQGSEATYESGFVIDKFPISRPNLTFSTLTVSNMSPEDSSIYLCSVDRQGAQGYTFGSGTRLTVV.

This chain's CDR3 is CSIRKGQGIGSGNTIYF. The genes are TRBV29-1 and TRBJ1-3; TCRdb reports TRBD1, a call that lacks DNA to check it against. This CDR3 contains 17 residues. Per germline, CDR1 SQVTM and CDR2 ANQGSEA.

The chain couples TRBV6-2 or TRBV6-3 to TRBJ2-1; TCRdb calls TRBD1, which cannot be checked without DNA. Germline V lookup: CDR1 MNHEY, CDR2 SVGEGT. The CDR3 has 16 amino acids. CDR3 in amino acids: CASSQSDRGRYNEQFF.

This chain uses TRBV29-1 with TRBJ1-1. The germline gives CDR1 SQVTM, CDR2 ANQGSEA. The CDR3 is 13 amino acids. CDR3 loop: CSVLPQGRRGAFF.

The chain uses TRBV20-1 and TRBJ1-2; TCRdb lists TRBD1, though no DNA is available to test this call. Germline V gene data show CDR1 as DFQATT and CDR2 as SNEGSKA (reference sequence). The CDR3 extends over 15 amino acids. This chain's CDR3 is CSARETGKVLYGYTF.

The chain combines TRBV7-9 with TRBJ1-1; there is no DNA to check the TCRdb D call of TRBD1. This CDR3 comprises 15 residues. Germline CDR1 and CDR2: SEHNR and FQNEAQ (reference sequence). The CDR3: CASSLWTGGETEAFF.

CDR3 protein: CASSFADPGTPRDTQYF. The V call is TRBV7-3, the J call TRBJ2-3; TCRdb names TRBD1, which stays unverified in the absence of DNA. Looked up from germline, CDR1 is SGHTA and CDR2 is FQGTGA. This CDR3 contains 17 residues.

The CDR3 spells CASSSLERGTDTQYF. The chain joins TRBV28 to TRBJ2-3; the TCRdb D gene call, TRBD2, has no DNA to confirm it. This CDR3 region has 15 residues. CDR1 is MDHEN and CDR2 is SYDVKM in the germline V gene.

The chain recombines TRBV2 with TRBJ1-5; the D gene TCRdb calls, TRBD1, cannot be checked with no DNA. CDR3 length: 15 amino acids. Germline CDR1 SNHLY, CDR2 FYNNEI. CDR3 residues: CASSQGRGGNQPQHF.

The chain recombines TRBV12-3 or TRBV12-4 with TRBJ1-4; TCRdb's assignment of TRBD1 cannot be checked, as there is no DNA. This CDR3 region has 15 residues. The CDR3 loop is CASSIQGDDGGKLFF.

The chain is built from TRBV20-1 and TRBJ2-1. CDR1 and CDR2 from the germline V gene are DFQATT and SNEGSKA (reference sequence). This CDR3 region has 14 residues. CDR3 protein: CSAPDTGIDNEQFF.

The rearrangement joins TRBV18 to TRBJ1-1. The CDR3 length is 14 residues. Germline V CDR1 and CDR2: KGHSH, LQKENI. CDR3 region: CASSPSDGITEAFF.

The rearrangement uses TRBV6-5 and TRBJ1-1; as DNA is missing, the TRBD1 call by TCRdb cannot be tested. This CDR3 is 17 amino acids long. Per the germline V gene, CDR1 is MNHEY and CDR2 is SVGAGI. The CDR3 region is CASSYRVGEIMNTEAFF.

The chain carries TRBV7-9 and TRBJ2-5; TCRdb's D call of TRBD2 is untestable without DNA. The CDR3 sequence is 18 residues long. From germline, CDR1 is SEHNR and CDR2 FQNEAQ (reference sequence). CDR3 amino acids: CASSLVGGEGPYEETQYF.

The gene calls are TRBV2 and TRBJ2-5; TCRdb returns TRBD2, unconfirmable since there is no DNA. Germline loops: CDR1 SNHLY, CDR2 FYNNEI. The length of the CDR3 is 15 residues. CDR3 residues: CASSGGLAVQETQYF. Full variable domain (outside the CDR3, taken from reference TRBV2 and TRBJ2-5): EPEVTQTPSHQVTQMGQEVILRCVPISNHLYFYWYRQILGQKVEFLVSFYNNEISEKSEIFDDQFSVERPDGSNFTLKIRSTKLEDSAMYFCASSGGLAVQETQYFGPGTRLLVL.

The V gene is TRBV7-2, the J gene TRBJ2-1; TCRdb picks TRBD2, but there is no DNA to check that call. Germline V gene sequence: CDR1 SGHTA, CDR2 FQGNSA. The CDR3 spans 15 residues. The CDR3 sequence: CASSLDRVYIGEQFF.

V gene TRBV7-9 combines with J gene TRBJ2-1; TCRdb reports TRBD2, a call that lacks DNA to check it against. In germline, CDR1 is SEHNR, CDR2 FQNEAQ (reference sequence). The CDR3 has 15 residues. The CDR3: CASSTGTSGDNEQFF.

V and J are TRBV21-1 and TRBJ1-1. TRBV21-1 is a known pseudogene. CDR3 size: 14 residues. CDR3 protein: CASSKVGPNTEAFF.

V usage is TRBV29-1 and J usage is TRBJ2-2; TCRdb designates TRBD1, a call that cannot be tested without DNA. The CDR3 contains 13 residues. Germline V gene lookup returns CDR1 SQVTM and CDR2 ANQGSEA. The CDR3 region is CSVVQEDRGELFF.

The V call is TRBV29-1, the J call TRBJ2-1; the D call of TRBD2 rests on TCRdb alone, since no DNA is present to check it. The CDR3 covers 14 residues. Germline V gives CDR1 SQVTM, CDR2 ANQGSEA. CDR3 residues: CSTEGLAEYNEQFF.

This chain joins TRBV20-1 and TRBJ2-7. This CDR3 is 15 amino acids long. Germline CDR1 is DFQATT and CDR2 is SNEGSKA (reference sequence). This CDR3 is CSARDWAGATYEQYF.

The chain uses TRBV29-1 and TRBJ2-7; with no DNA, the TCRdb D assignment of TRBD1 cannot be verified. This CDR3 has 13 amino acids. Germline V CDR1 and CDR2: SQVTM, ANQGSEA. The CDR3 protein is CSVDRQGLDEQYF.

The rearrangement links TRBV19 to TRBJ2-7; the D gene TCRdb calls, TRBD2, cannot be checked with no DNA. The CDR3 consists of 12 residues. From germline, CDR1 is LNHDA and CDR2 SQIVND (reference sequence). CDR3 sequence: CASSIRGSEQYF.